Listed here are 12 T cell receptor beta chains from one sample, sequenced in a study of blood T cell repertoires in COVID-19. Sequenced by immunoSEQ multiplex PCR; TCRdb stores in-frame clones only, minus some. The data contain 110,000 to 150,000 clones, 88% of them singletons. Sequences were obtained from peripheral blood. The receptors shown here come from a woman aged 60-70 years with acute or convalescent COVID-19.

V and J are TRBV2 and TRBJ2-1, with TRBD1 matching 7 bases. Trimming cost V 10 bases and J 6 bases; bases outside gene matches: 9. Germline lookup yields CDR1 SNHLY and CDR2 FYNNEI. The CDR3 is made up of 13 amino acids. The CDR3 reads CATQGQLLNEQFF. The CDR3 DNA follows: TGTGCCACCCAGGGACAGCTACTCAATGAGCAGTTCTTC.

This chain links TRBV21-1 with TRBJ2-2; the table's D gene call, TRBD1, was not cross checked with the DNA. TRBV21-1 is labeled a pseudogene. The CDR3 covers 18 residues. The chain's CDR3 is CASSAQRGYRGNTGELFF. The DNA of the CDR3 is TGTGCCAGCAGCGCCCAGAGGGGATACAGGGGGAACACCGGGGAGCTGTTTTTT.

The J gene is TRBJ1-4, the V gene TRBV28; the D gene is possibly TRBD1 (6 bases). Trimming left V 7 bases short and J 3 bases short, with 24 bases between. Germline V gives CDR1 MDHEN, CDR2 SYDVKM. The length of the CDR3 is 18 residues. CDR3 amino acids: CASNAPKARKGANEKLFF. Written as DNA, the CDR3 is TGTGCCAGCAATGCCCCAAAGGCCCGAAAGGGGGCTAATGAAAAACTGTTTTTT.

The chain carries TRBV7-6 and TRBJ2-5, with D tentatively TRBD2 (7 bases). In germline, CDR1 is SGHVS, CDR2 FNYEAQ. The V and J ends lost 7 bases and 5 bases respectively, with 14 bases between them. This CDR3 is built from 13 residues. As DNA, the CDR3 is TGTGCCAGCAAACTGGGGGGGCAGGAGACCCAGTACTTC. Translated, it gives CASKLGGQETQYF. The variable domain in full, completed from reference TRBV7-6 and TRBJ2-5, reads GAGVSQSPRYKVTKRGQDVALRCDPISGHVSLYWYRQALGQGPEFLTYFNYEAQQDKSGLPNDRFSAERPEGSISTLTIQRTEQRDSAMYRCASKLGGQETQYFGPGTRLLVL.

This chain joins TRBV4-2 and TRBJ2-2, with D unresolved. CDR3 length: 16 residues. V gave up 0 bases and J gave up 4 bases, with 12 bases separating them. Germline CDR1 LGHNA, CDR2 YNFKEQ. The DNA of the CDR3 is TGTGCCAGCAGCCAAGATCTGATAGCATTCACCGGGGAGCTGTTTTTT. Amino acids: CASSQDLIAFTGELFF.

The J gene is TRBJ2-5, the V gene TRBV11-1; D perhaps matches TRBD1 (5 bases). This CDR3 is 12 amino acids long. Germline CDR1 SGHAT, CDR2 FQDESV (reference sequence). V was trimmed by 4 bases and J by 3 bases, leaving 6 bases between them. The CDR3 bases are TGTGCCAGCAGCTCGACAGAAGAGACCCAGTACTTC. Amino acid sequence: CASSSTEETQYF.

V is TRBV10-3 and J is TRBJ2-7, with 8 bases that match TRBD2. With 2 bases clipped from V and 5 bases from J, the junction kept 8 bases outside the gene matches. The CDR3 contains 15 residues. Germline CDR1 and CDR2: ENHRY and SYGVKD. The DNA for the CDR3 is TGTGCCATCAGTGAGCGCGGGGGGCGAAGGGACGAGCAGTACTTC. Its protein product is CAISERGGRRDEQYF.

The rearrangement links TRBV28 to TRBJ1-3; D unclear. Trimming took 2 bases from V and 7 from J, leaving 6 bases between them. The germline V gene encodes CDR1 MDHEN and CDR2 SYDVKM. The CDR3 contains 12 residues. As DNA, the CDR3 is TGTGCCAGCAGTTTAAATCTGAACACCATATATTTT. This gives the protein CASSLNLNTIYF.

This clone was detected only a few times. The rearrangement joins TRBV15 to TRBJ1-1; 10 bases align to TRBD1. The CDR3 length is 15 residues. The V gene's germline CDR1 is LNHNV and CDR2 YYDKDF (reference sequence). The J segment lost 0 bases and the V segment lost 5 bases, leaving 3 bases of the junction unmatched. DNA of the CDR3: TGTGCCACCAGCGTGGACAGGGGGATGAACACTGAAGCTTTCTTT. This gives the protein CATSVDRGMNTEAFF.

This chain uses TRBV28 with TRBJ2-1; 7 bases align to TRBD2. The V segment lost 7 bases and the J segment 6 bases; nucleotides outside the gene matches: 9. There are 14 residues in the CDR3. Germline V lookup: CDR1 MDHEN, CDR2 SYDVKM. In DNA form, the CDR3 reads TGTGCCAGCATGGAGCTAGCGGTGTTCAATGAGCAGTTCTTC. This encodes CASMELAVFNEQFF. Full variable domain (remainder filled in from reference TRBV28 and TRBJ2-1): DVKVTQSSRYLVKRTGEKVFLECVQDMDHENMFWYRQDPGLGLRLIYFSYDVKMKEKGDIPEGYSVSREKKERFSLILESASTNQTSMYLCASMELAVFNEQFFGPGTRLTVL.

The chain combines TRBV15 with TRBJ2-7, with 12 bases that match TRBD1. J lost 9 bases, V lost 3 bases, and 6 bases had no gene match. This CDR3 contains 14 residues. CDR1 is LNHNV and CDR2 is YYDKDF in the germline V gene (reference sequence). The CDR3 DNA follows: TGTGCCACCAGCAGCGGGACAGGGGGCATTGGGCAGTACTTC. It yields the protein CATSSGTGGIGQYF.

The chain carries TRBV19 and TRBJ1-1; tentative D call: TRBD1 (5 bases). V dropped 1 base and J dropped 3 bases, with 15 bases sitting between them. This CDR3 has 16 amino acids. Germline CDR1 is LNHDA and CDR2 is SQIVND (reference sequence). CDR3 region: CASSIAGGRRDTEAFF. The CDR3 DNA follows: TGTGCCAGTAGTATAGCGGGGGGACGCCGGGACACTGAAGCTTTCTTT.